This T cell receptor (beta chain) was observed in a study of beta chain features in type 1 diabetes. Study observations and caveats: cDNA-based reads could over-represent cells with high TCR expression.

Reverse transcribing all isolated RNA meant expressed TCRB transcripts were sequenced. The repertoire was sequenced with immunoSEQ multiplex PCR; TCRdb's copy has only in-frame clones and lacks some. The sample lists 350,000 to 400,000 clones, about 15% seen once, with 0.019% in the top ten. Remarks on this clone: Its antigen remains unidentified.

This CDR3 contains 13 residues. CDR1 and CDR2 (germline): GTSNPN, SVGIG (reference sequence). V dropped 5 bases and J dropped 7; count of bases not matched to a gene: 8. Source material: naive CD4+ T cells from blood. The gene calls are TRBV30 and TRBJ1-5, with 7 bases lining up with TRBD1. This TCR was recovered from a woman under 30 in good health. The DNA of the CDR3 is TGTGCCTGGGCGACAGGGCTGGCGCAGCCCCAGCATTTT. Residues: CAWATGLAQPQHF.